One T cell receptor beta chain is described in this entry. These data are taken from a study of blood T cell repertoires in COVID-19. Overall study: The samples span acute and convalescent COVID-19 from the United States, Italy and Spain. In each case, the material was cDNA or gDNA derived from T cells, B-cell-depleted T cells, or PBMCs.

Assay used: immunoSEQ multiplex PCR; TCRdb lists only in-frame clones, some missing. The profile covers roughly 260,000 clones, with approximately 89% appearing a single time and about 10% taken by the ten largest. Per germline, CDR1 SGHTA and CDR2 FQGNSA. V trimming: 4 bases; J trimming: 3 bases; junction bases outside the gene matches: 3. The CDR3 contains 14 residues. V and J are TRBV7-2 and TRBJ2-7; 10 bases line up with TRBD2. What was sequenced was peripheral blood. This sequence originates from a man aged 40-49 years who had recovered from COVID-19. CDR3 amino acids: CASSSRTSGYEQYF. As DNA, the CDR3 is TGTGCCAGCAGCTCACGGACTAGCGGCTACGAGCAGTACTTC.